The next 6 T cell receptor beta chains were all read from a single sample in a study of blood T cell repertoires in COVID-19. The protocol was immunoSEQ multiplex PCR, while the TCRdb copy is restricted to in-frame clones and leaves out a portion. The sample lists approximately 110,000 clones; about three quarters were seen once. The sample comprised peripheral blood. All receptors come from a human donor in a cohort sampled during active or convalescent COVID-19.

V gene TRBV5-5 combines with J gene TRBJ2-7; 7 bases align to TRBD2. V lost 0 bases, J lost 3 bases, and 6 bases stayed unmatched. The CDR3 consists of 15 residues. The germline V gene has CDR1 SGHKS and CDR2 YYEKEE (reference sequence). Written as DNA, the CDR3 is TGTGCCAGCAGCTTGGTACTAGCGCCGAACTACGAGCAGTACTTC. As protein: CASSLVLAPNYEQYF.

This clone showed up just a few times. The V gene is TRBV6-6, the J gene TRBJ2-1, with D perhaps matching TRBD1 (6 bases). The CDR3 length is 16 residues. V shed 0 bases and J shed 4 bases, with 13 bases lying between them. The germline gives CDR1 MNHNY, CDR2 SVGAGI (reference sequence). The CDR3 sequence: CASSYSSGTSYNEQFF. The CDR3 bases are TGTGCCAGCAGTTACTCATCCGGGACAAGTTACAATGAGCAGTTCTTC.

As regards this clone: Distinct nucleotide sequences in the sample also encode this CDR3. The chain couples TRBV6-5 to TRBJ2-7, with 7 nucleotides matching TRBD2. V dropped 2 bases and J dropped 3; count of bases not matched to a gene: 4. Germline CDR1 and CDR2: MNHEY and SVGAGI. CDR3 length: 14 amino acids. CDR3 loop: CASSYLGGSYEQYF. For the CDR3, the DNA is TGTGCCAGCAGTTACCTGGGAGGGAGCTACGAGCAGTACTTC.

The chain carries TRBV7-2 and TRBJ2-5, with D possibly TRBD2 on 5 matching bases. The CDR3 is 13 residues long. CDR1 and CDR2 (germline): SGHTA, FQGNSA. The V end lost 3 bases, the J end lost 5 bases, and 10 bases lay between the germline ends. The CDR3 bases are TGTGCCAGCAGCTTCGTCGGCGGGGAGACCCAGTACTTC. Its translation: CASSFVGGETQYF.

This sequence joins TRBV19 and TRBJ1-2; no firm D call. The CDR3 sequence is 15 residues long. CDR1 is LNHDA and CDR2 is SQIVND in the germline V gene (reference sequence). Deletions cut 8 bases from V and 8 bases from J, with 24 bases between. The CDR3 nucleotides are TGTGCCAGTTCCCCCGCGGAACTCCTTTCGCACGGCTACACCTTC. Translating gives CASSPAELLSHGYTF.

J is TRBJ1-2 and V is TRBV7-2; D perhaps matches TRBD1 (5 bases). V lost 6 bases and J 7 bases, leaving 15 bases between the germline ends. Germline CDR1 is SGHTA and CDR2 is FQGNSA. The CDR3 is 13 residues long. The chain's CDR3 is CASSWMGGTGYTF. The CDR3 DNA reads as TGTGCCAGCAGTTGGATGGGGGGGACTGGCTACACCTTC.